This T cell receptor (beta chain) was observed in a study of blood T cell repertoires in COVID-19. This table comes from immunoSEQ multiplex PCR, and its TCRdb copy is limited to in-frame clones, with some not included. The table includes approximately 170,000 clones, 93% detected once. This CDR3 spans 15 amino acids. The germline CDR1 and CDR2 sequences are SGDLS and YYNGEE. The trim removed 3 bases at V and 4 bases at J, leaving 8 bases unmatched. This TCR was sampled from a woman aged 60-75 years with COVID-19, enrolled during active disease. The sample was peripheral blood. The rearrangement uses TRBV9 and TRBJ1-2; 8 positions agree with TRBD1. CDR3 amino acids: CASSGHDRGGYGYTF. DNA for the CDR3: TGTGCCAGCAGCGGTCACGACAGGGGCGGCTATGGCTACACCTTC.